These 6 T cell receptor beta chains share one sample of origin, sequenced in a study of shared clonotypes between healthy human individuals. CD8 cells classed as naive were CD45RO-negative and positively selected for CCR7, excluding terminally differentiated effector memory CD45RA+ cells. Sequencing used immunoSEQ multiplex PCR; TCRdb keeps in-frame clones, though not all of them. Found here are millions of clones, more than 85% of them singletons; the top ten hold 1.5% to 2%. Source material: naive CD8+ T cells from PBMCs. Receptors were obtained from a man aged 18 to 29 in good health. Some clones in this sample may be carry-over from other donors' samples.

The rearrangement uses TRBV7-2 and TRBJ1-2; 8 bases line up with TRBD1. This CDR3 has 15 residues. Per the germline V gene, CDR1 is SGHTA and CDR2 is FQGNSA. Trimming removed 3 bases from V and 3 bases from J; junction bases left unmatched: 6. The CDR3 is CASSFDGTGYYGYTF. CDR3 DNA sequence: TGTGCCAGCAGCTTTGACGGGACAGGTTACTATGGCTACACCTTC.

As for this clone: The sample has other DNA sequences that encode this CDR3 too. The V gene is TRBV4-3, the J gene TRBJ1-5; D is ambiguous. This CDR3 contains 13 residues. From germline, CDR1 is LGHNA and CDR2 YSLEER. V was cut by 1 base and J by 1 base, with 2 bases left in between. CDR3 region: CASSQGSNQPQHF. In DNA form, the CDR3 reads TGCGCCAGCAGCCAAGGCAGCAATCAGCCCCAGCATTTT.

This chain links TRBV9 with TRBJ1-4; D call uncertain. This CDR3 has 17 amino acids. V was trimmed by 3 bases and J by 8 bases, leaving 23 bases between them. The germline V gene encodes CDR1 SGDLS and CDR2 YYNGEE. CDR3 residues: CASSAGPLGRLGEKLFF. The CDR3 nucleotides are TGTGCCAGCAGCGCCGGCCCCCTCGGGCGACTAGGGGAAAAACTGTTTTTT.

This clone was counted between two and nine times. The chain combines TRBV11-2 with TRBJ1-1; the D is unclear. This CDR3 spans 13 amino acids. V lost 1 base and J lost 4, with 7 bases in between. The germline V gene encodes CDR1 SGHAT and CDR2 FQNNGV. DNA of the CDR3: TGTGCCAGCAGCTTAGGGGCGAGCACTGAAGCTTTCTTT. Encoded protein: CASSLGASTEAFF.

This chain uses TRBV6-5 with TRBJ2-4; TRBD2 aligns across 8 bases. This CDR3 region has 13 residues. V lost 5 bases, J lost 9 bases, and 6 bases stayed unmatched. The germline gives CDR1 MNHEY, CDR2 SVGAGI. CDR3 sequence (DNA): TGTGCCAGCAGTATCCGGGAGGGAGGCATTCAGTACTTC. It is translated as CASSIREGGIQYF.

This chain uses TRBV7-3 with TRBJ2-2; no clear D gene. This CDR3 has 13 amino acids. Germline V CDR1 and CDR2: SGHTA, FQGTGA. V was trimmed by 4 bases and J by 7 bases, leaving 10 bases between them. In DNA form, the CDR3 reads TGTGCCAGCAGCTCCTCGATGAGCGGGGAGCTGTTTTTT. Translated, it gives CASSSSMSGELFF.